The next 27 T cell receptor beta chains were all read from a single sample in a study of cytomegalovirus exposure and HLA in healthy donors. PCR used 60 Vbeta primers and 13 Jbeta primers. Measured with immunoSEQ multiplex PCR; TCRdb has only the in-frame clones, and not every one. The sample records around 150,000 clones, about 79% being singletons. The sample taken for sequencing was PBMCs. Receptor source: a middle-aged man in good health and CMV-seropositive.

CDR3 nucleotides: TGTGCCAGCAGCCAAAATTTATATCCGCACAACTCCTACGAGCAGTACTTC. Translating it yields CASSQNLYPHNSYEQYF. The chain combines TRBV14 with TRBJ2-7; no firm D call. The CDR3 spans 17 residues. The germline V gene has CDR1 SGHDN and CDR2 FVKESK. Trimming took 2 bases from V and 0 from J, leaving 17 bases between them.

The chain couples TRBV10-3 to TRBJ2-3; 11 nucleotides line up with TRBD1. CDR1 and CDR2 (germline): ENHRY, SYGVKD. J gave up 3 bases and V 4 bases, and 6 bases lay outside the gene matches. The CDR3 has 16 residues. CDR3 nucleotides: TGTGCCATCAGTGCCCGGACAGGGGGCGAAACAGATACGCAGTATTTT. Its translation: CAISARTGGETDTQYF.

The CDR3 coding sequence is TGTGCCTGCTCACAGGGGTCGGGGTATTCACCCCTCCACTTT. The encoded protein is CACSQGSGYSPLHF. The chain links TRBV27 to TRBJ1-6; 7 nucleotides align to TRBD1. The trim removed 11 bases at V and 8 bases at J, leaving 12 bases unmatched. The CDR3 is 14 amino acids. Germline loops: CDR1 MNHEY, CDR2 SMNVEV (reference sequence).

CDR3 residues: CASAGTGPANYGYTF. DNA of the CDR3: TGTGCCAGCGCCGGGACAGGCCCCGCTAACTATGGCTACACCTTC. The rearrangement joins TRBV6-5 to TRBJ1-2; 8 nucleotides line up with TRBD1. The junction had 8 bases not matched to a gene; V was cut back by 8 bases and J by 0 bases. The CDR3 runs 15 residues. Germline V gene lookup returns CDR1 MNHEY and CDR2 SVGAGI.

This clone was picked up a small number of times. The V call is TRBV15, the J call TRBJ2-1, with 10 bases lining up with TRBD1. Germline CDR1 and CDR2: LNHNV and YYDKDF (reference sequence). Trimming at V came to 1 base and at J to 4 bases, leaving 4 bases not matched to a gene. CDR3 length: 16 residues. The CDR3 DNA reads TGTGCCACCAGCAGAGCTCGGACAGGGGGGTACAATGAGCAGTTCTTC. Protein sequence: CATSRARTGGYNEQFF.

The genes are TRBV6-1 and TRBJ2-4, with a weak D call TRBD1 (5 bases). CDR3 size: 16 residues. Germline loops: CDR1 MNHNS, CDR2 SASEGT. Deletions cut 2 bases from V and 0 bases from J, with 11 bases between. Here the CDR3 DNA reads TGTGCCAGCAGTGAATACAGGAGTCGAGCCAAAAACATTCAGTACTTC. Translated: CASSEYRSRAKNIQYF.

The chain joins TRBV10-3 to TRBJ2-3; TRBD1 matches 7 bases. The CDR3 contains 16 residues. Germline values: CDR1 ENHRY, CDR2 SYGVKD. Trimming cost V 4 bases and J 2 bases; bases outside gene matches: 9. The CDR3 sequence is CAISVPDRAPTDTQYF. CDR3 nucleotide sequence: TGTGCCATCAGTGTCCCTGACAGGGCTCCCACAGATACGCAGTATTTT.

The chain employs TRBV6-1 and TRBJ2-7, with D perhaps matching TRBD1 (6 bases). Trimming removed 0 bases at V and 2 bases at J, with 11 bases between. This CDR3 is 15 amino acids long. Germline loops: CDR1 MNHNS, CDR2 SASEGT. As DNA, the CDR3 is TGTGCCAGCAGTGAAGCGGTCAGGGGCCCCTACGAGCAGTACTTC. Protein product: CASSEAVRGPYEQYF.

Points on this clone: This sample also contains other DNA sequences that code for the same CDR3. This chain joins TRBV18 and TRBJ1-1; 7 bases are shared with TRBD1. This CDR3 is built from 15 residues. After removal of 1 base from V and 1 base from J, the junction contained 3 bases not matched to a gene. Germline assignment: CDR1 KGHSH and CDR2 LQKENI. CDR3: CASSPQGAGNTEAFF. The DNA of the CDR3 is TGTGCCAGCTCACCACAGGGGGCTGGGAACACTGAAGCTTTCTTT.

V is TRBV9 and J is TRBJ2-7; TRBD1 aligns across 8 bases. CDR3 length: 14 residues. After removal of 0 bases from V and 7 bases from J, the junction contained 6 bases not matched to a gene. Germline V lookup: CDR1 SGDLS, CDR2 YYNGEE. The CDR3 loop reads CASSVAGTGYEQYF. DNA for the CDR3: TGTGCCAGCAGCGTAGCTGGGACAGGATATGAGCAGTACTTC.

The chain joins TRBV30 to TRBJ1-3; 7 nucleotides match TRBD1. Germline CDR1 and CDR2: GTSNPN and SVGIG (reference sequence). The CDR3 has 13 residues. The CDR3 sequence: CGRGLPPGNTIYF. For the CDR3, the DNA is TGTGGAAGGGGGCTGCCGCCTGGAAACACCATATATTTT.

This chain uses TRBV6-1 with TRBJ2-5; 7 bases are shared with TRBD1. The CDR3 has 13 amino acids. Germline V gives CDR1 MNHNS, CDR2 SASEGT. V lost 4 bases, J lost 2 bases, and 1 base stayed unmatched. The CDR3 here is CASSGGQQETQYF. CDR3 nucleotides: TGTGCCAGCAGTGGGGGACAGCAAGAGACCCAGTACTTC.

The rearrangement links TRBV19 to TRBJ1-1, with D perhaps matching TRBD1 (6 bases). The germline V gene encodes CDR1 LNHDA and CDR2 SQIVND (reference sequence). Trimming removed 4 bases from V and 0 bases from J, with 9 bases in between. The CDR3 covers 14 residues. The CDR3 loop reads CASSKTGLNTEAFF. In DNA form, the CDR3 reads TGTGCCAGTAGTAAGACAGGATTGAACACTGAAGCTTTCTTT.

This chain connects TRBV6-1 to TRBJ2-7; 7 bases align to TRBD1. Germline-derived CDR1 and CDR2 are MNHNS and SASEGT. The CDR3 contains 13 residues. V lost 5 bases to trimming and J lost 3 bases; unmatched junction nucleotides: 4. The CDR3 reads CASSRDRYYEQYF. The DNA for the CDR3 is TGTGCCAGCAGTAGGGACAGATACTACGAGCAGTACTTC.

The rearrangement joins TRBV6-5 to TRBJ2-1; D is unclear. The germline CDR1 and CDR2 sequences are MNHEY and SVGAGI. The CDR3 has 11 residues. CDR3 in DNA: TGTGCGGCAAGCTCCTACAATGAGCAGTTCTTC. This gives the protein CAASSYNEQFF.

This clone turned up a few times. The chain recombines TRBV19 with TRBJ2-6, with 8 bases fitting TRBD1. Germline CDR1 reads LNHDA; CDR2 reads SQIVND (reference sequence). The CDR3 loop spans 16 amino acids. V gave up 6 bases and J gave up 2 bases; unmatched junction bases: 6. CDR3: CASRGTGKAGANVLTF. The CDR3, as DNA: TGTGCCAGTAGGGGGACAGGAAAGGCTGGGGCCAACGTCCTGACTTTC.

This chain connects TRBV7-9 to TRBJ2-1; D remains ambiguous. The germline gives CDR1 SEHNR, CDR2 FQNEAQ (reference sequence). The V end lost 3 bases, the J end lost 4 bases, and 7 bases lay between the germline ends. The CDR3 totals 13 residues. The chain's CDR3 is CASSFLVYNEQFF. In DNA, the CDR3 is TGTGCCAGCAGCTTCCTAGTGTACAATGAGCAGTTCTTC. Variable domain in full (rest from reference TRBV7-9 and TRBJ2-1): DTGVSQNPRHKITKRGQNVTFRCDPISEHNRLYWYRQTLGQGPEFLTYFQNEAQLEKSRLLSDRFSAERPKGSFSTLEIQRTEQGDSAMYLCASSFLVYNEQFFGPGTRLTVL.

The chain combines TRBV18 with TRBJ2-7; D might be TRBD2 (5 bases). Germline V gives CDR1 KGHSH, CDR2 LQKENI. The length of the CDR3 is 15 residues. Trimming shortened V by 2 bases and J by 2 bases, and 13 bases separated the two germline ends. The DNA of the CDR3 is TGTGCCAGCTCACCAGATAGGACTGGCACCTACGAGCAGTACTTC. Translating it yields CASSPDRTGTYEQYF.

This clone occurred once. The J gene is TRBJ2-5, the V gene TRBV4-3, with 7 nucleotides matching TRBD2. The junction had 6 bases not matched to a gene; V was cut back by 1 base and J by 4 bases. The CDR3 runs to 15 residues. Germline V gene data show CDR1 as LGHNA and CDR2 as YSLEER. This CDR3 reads CASSQGRGRGETQYF. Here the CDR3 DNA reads TGCGCCAGCAGCCAAGGACGGGGGAGGGGAGAGACCCAGTACTTC.

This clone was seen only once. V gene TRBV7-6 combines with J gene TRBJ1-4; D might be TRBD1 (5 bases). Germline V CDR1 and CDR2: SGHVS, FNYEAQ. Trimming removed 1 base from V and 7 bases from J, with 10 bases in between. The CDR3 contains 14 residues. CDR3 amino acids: CASSLGGRFEKLFF. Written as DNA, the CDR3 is TGTGCCAGCAGCTTAGGGGGCAGGTTTGAAAAACTGTTTTTT.

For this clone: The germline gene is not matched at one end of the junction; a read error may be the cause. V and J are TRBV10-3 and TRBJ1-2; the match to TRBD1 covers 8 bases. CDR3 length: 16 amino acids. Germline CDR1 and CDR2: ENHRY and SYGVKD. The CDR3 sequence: CASSYLDRATNYGYTF. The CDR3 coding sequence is TGTGCCAGCAGTTACTTGGACAGGGCAACTAACTATGGCTACACCTTC.

This chain's CDR3 is CASTRQNPGYGYTF. CDR3 coding DNA: TGTGCCAGCACTCGACAGAATCCCGGCTATGGCTACACCTTC. The chain uses TRBV6-1 and TRBJ1-2, with D perhaps matching TRBD1 (5 bases). The V and J ends lost 7 bases and 4 bases respectively, with 16 bases between them. This CDR3 contains 14 residues. Germline assignment: CDR1 MNHNS and CDR2 SASEGT.

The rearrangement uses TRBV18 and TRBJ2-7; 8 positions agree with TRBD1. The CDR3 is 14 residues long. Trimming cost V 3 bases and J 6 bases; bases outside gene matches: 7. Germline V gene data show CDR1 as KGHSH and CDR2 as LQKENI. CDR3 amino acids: CASSPRTGNSEQYF. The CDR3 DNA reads TGTGCCAGCTCACCGCGGACAGGGAACAGCGAGCAGTACTTC.

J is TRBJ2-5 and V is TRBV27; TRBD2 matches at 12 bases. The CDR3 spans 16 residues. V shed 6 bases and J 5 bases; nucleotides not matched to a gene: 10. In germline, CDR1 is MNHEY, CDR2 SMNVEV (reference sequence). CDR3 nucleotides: TGTGCCAGCAGGGGACTAGCGGGCGATAAAGGGGAGACCCAGTACTTC. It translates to CASRGLAGDKGETQYF.

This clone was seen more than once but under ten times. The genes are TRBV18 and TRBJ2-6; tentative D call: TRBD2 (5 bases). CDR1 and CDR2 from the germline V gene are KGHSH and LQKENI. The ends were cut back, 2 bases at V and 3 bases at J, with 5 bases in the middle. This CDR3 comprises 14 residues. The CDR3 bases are TGTGCCAGCTCACCAGGGAGTGGGGCCAACGTCCTGACTTTC. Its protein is CASSPGSGANVLTF.

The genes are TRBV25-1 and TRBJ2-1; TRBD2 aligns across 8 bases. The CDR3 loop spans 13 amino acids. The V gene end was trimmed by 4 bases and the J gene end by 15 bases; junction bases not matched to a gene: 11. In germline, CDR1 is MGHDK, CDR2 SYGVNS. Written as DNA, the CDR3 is TGTGCCAGCAGTGTTGCTAGCGGGCGGGCCATGTTCTTC. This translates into CASSVASGRAMFF.

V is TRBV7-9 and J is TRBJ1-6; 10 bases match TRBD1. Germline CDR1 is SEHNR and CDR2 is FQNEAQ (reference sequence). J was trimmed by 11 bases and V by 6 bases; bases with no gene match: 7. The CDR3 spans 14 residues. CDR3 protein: CASSLGTGETPLHF. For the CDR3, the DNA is TGTGCCAGCAGTCTCGGGACAGGGGAAACACCCCTCCACTTT.